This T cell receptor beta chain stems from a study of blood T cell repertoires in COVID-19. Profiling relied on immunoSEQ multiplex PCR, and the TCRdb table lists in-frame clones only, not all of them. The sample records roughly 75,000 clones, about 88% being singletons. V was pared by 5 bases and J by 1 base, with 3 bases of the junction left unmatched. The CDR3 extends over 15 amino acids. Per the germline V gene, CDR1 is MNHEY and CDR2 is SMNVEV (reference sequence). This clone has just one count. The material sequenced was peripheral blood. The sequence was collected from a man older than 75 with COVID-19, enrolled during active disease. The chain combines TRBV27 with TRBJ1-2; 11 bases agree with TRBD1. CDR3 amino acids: CASSPGTGGNYGYTF. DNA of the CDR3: TGTGCCAGCAGTCCGGGGACAGGGGGTAACTATGGCTACACCTTC.